The 24 T cell receptor beta chains given below trace back to one sample, sequenced in a study of neurological immune-mediated disorders. TCRdb re-called the 5' RACE reads through MiXCR, storing one row per CDR3 protein. This sample has 26,000 or so distinct CDR3 sequences; around 20% occur once, and the top ten carry approximately 16%. The sequenced sample was PBMCs. Receptors originate from a woman aged 60-70 years in good health.

The chain uses TRBV15 and TRBJ2-2; 8 bases map to TRBD2. CDR1 and CDR2 (germline): LNHNV, YYDKDF (reference sequence). Trimming at V came to 0 bases and at J to 7 bases, leaving 10 bases not matched to a gene. The CDR3 is 17 amino acids. The CDR3 region is CATSRDGGGGRGGELFF. The DNA of the CDR3 is TGTGCCACCAGCAGAGATGGGGGCGGGGGGCGAGGCGGGGAGCTGTTTTTT.

This clonotype is categorized as medium-sized (0.01 to 0.1%). The rearrangement uses TRBV20-1 and TRBJ1-1; possible D gene TRBD1, 5 bases. This CDR3 spans 13 amino acids. The V and J ends lost 3 bases and 5 bases respectively, with 13 bases between them. In germline, CDR1 is DFQATT, CDR2 SNEGSKA (reference sequence). For the CDR3, the DNA is TGCAGTGCTAGTCGGCAGGGCGGAACTGAAGCTTTCTTT. It translates to CSASRQGGTEAFF.

This clonotype has at least ten counts. The rearrangement joins TRBV7-9 to TRBJ1-1; D gene unclear. The germline gives CDR1 SEHNR, CDR2 FQNEAQ (reference sequence). The CDR3 extends over 12 amino acids. The V gene lost 1 base and the J gene lost 11 bases, with 11 bases spanning the gap. CDR3 amino acids: CASSLGISEAFF. As DNA, the CDR3 is TGTGCCAGCAGCTTAGGAATCAGCGAGGCTTTCTTT.

This clonotype was seen ten or more times. The rearrangement uses TRBV20-1 and TRBJ2-2; 9 bases are shared with TRBD2. With 0 bases clipped from V and 5 bases from J, the junction kept 13 bases outside the gene matches. Germline lookup yields CDR1 DFQATT and CDR2 SNEGSKA (reference sequence). The CDR3 totals 18 residues. CDR3 DNA sequence: TGCAGTGCTAGAGATGGGCTAGCGGGGCTCCCCCGTACCGGGGAGCTGTTTTTT. It specifies CSARDGLAGLPRTGELFF.

V gene TRBV10-3 combines with J gene TRBJ2-2; 10 bases line up with TRBD2. Germline CDR1 is ENHRY and CDR2 is SYGVKD. CDR3 length: 16 amino acids. V gave up 6 bases and J gave up 1 base; unmatched junction bases: 5. CDR3 in DNA: TGTGCCATCAGGGGACTAGCGTGTGTGAACACCGGGGAGCTGTTTTTT. This gives the protein CAIRGLACVNTGELFF.

This clonotype was counted ten times or more. J is TRBJ1-1 and V is TRBV7-3; D perhaps matches TRBD1 (6 bases). V lost 3 bases, J lost 11 bases, and 19 bases lay in between. Germline V gene sequence: CDR1 SGHTA, CDR2 FQGTGA. CDR3 length: 14 residues. The CDR3 here is CASSLTHREKEAFF. The DNA for the CDR3 is TGTGCCAGCAGCTTGACACACAGGGAGAAAGAGGCTTTCTTT.

This clonotype was observed at least ten times. This rearrangement joins TRBV29-1 to TRBJ1-2, with 9 nucleotides matching TRBD1. CDR3 length equals 13 residues. The junction had 9 bases not matched to a gene; V was cut back by 7 bases and J by 6 bases. Looked up from germline, CDR1 is SQVTM and CDR2 is ANQGSEA. CDR3 bases: TGCAGCGGTAGGACAGGGGCGGCCCATGGCTACACCTTC. It yields the protein CSGRTGAAHGYTF. Based on the CDR3 plus reference TRBV29-1 and TRBJ1-2, the full variable domain is SAVISQKPSRDICQRGTSLTIQCQVDSQVTMMFWYRQQPGQSLTLIATANQGSEATYESGFVIDKFPISRPNLTFSTLTVSNMSPEDSSIYLCSGRTGAAHGYTFGSGTRLTVV.

This clonotype was seen at least ten times. The rearrangement links TRBV7-8 to TRBJ1-2; D is perhaps TRBD1 (5 bases). Germline lookup yields CDR1 SGHVS and CDR2 FQNEAQ. V was pared by 3 bases and J by 5 bases, with 10 bases between. This CDR3 has 13 residues. CDR3 loop: CASSLVQAYGYTF. Written as DNA, the CDR3 is TGTGCCAGCAGCTTGGTACAGGCGTATGGCTACACCTTC. Using reference TRBV7-8 and TRBJ1-2 for the parts outside the CDR3, the full variable domain is GAGVSQSPRYKVAKRGQDVALRCDPISGHVSLFWYQQALGQGPEFLTYFQNEAQLDKSGLPSDRFFAERPEGSVSTLKIQRTQQEDSAVYLCASSLVQAYGYTFGSGTRLTVV.

The chain uses TRBV12-3 or TRBV12-4 and TRBJ2-3, with TRBD2 as a possible D gene (5 bases). V was pared by 3 bases and J by 1 base, with 11 bases between. This CDR3 is built from 15 residues. The CDR3 DNA sequence: TGTGCCAGCAGTTTTACGGGAATGGGCACAGATACGCAGTATTTT. This translates into CASSFTGMGTDTQYF.

This clonotype was seen at least ten times. This chain links TRBV7-2 with TRBJ2-6, with 8 nucleotides matching TRBD1. V shed 11 bases, J shed 4 bases, and the junction held 7 bases outside the gene matches. The CDR3 contains 14 residues. Germline values: CDR1 SGHTA, CDR2 FQGNSA. The CDR3: CAGETGAGANVLTF. The DNA of the CDR3 is TGTGCCGGTGAGACAGGGGCCGGGGCCAACGTCCTGACTTTC.

This clonotype was detected many times. The genes are TRBV9 and TRBJ1-4; D may be TRBD1 (6 bases). The CDR3 loop spans 14 amino acids. Per germline, CDR1 SGDLS and CDR2 YYNGEE. V was clipped by 1 base and J by 10 bases, with 14 bases between them. The CDR3 DNA sequence: TGTGCCAGCAGCGTACGGGGGGGCGAGGGAAAACTGTTTTTT. Amino acid sequence: CASSVRGGEGKLFF. The whole variable domain, remainder taken from reference TRBV9 and TRBJ1-4, is DSGVTQTPKHLITATGQRVTLRCSPRSGDLSVYWYQQSLDQGLQFLIQYYNGEERAKGNILERFSAQQFPDLHSELNLSSLELGDSALYFCASSVRGGEGKLFFGSGTQLSVL.

The V call is TRBV27, the J call TRBJ1-6; TRBD1 matches at 8 bases. From germline, CDR1 is MNHEY and CDR2 SMNVEV (reference sequence). This CDR3 comprises 14 residues. V shed 7 bases, J shed 10 bases, and the junction held 9 bases outside the gene matches. The CDR3 sequence: CASNTDRGGSPLHF. Here the CDR3 DNA reads TGTGCCAGCAACACAGACAGGGGTGGATCACCCCTCCACTTT.

This clonotype was picked up many times. The V gene is TRBV5-1, the J gene TRBJ2-6; 9 bases line up with TRBD1. CDR3 size: 19 residues. Per germline, CDR1 SGHRS and CDR2 YFSETQ. J was trimmed by 2 bases and V by 0 bases; bases with no gene match: 9. CDR3 sequence reads: CASSLEPPGQGAGANVLTF. The CDR3 DNA reads as TGCGCCAGCAGCTTGGAACCCCCGGGACAGGGCGCTGGGGCCAACGTCCTGACTTTC.

The table lists this clonotype with many counts. This chain links TRBV6-5 with TRBJ1-4, with a tentative D call TRBD1 (6 bases). In germline, CDR1 is MNHEY, CDR2 SVGAGI. Trimming left V 6 bases short and J 3 bases short, with 14 bases between. The CDR3 has 15 amino acids. CDR3 residues: CASRGRGLANEKLFF. CDR3 DNA sequence: TGTGCCAGCAGAGGCAGGGGTTTGGCTAATGAAAAACTGTTTTTT.

This clonotype was counted ten times or more. The chain carries TRBV12-5 and TRBJ2-1; D uncertain. This CDR3 spans 11 amino acids. From germline, CDR1 is LGHNT and CDR2 FRNRAP. V was pared by 6 bases and J by 10 bases, with 10 bases between. The CDR3 DNA reads TGTGCTAGTGGCCGTGGGTCCGAGCAGTTCTTC. It encodes CASGRGSEQFF.

This clonotype was counted only a few times. The V call is TRBV19, the J call TRBJ2-2, with D unclear. The V gene lost 6 bases and the J gene lost 8 bases, with 7 bases spanning the gap. The CDR3 runs to 11 residues. Germline V gene sequence: CDR1 LNHDA, CDR2 SQIVND (reference sequence). This chain's CDR3 is CASRGDGELFF. The CDR3 DNA reads as TGTGCCAGTAGAGGAGATGGGGAGCTGTTTTTT.

This clonotype was counted at least ten times. This rearrangement joins TRBV5-1 to TRBJ2-2, with 10 bases identical to TRBD1. The CDR3 is 15 amino acids. The V gene end was trimmed by 6 bases and the J gene end by 5 bases; junction bases not matched to a gene: 7. Looked up from germline, CDR1 is SGHRS and CDR2 is YFSETQ. CDR3 in amino acids: CASKAGTGDTGELFF. The CDR3 coding sequence is TGCGCCAGCAAAGCCGGGACAGGGGATACCGGGGAGCTGTTTTTT.

This clonotype was found many times. The V gene is TRBV7-8, the J gene TRBJ2-5; weak D call: TRBD2 (7 bases). The length of the CDR3 is 14 residues. Per the germline V gene, CDR1 is SGHVS and CDR2 is FQNEAQ. V lost 3 bases and J 5 bases, leaving 13 bases between the germline ends. In nucleotides, the CDR3 is TGTGCCAGCAGCTTTGTCGGGGGGCGGGAGACCCAGTACTTC. It is translated as CASSFVGGRETQYF.

A single count supports this clonotype. The chain recombines TRBV5-4 with TRBJ2-5; 11 bases fit TRBD2. This CDR3 contains 15 residues. The J segment lost 3 bases and the V segment lost 3 bases, leaving 4 bases of the junction unmatched. Germline V gene data show CDR1 as SGHNT and CDR2 as YYREEE (reference sequence). The CDR3 reads CASSSGTSGKETQYF. The CDR3 DNA sequence: TGTGCCAGCAGCTCGGGGACTAGCGGTAAAGAGACCCAGTACTTC.

In this sample, this clonotype turned up many times. This chain connects TRBV7-2 to TRBJ2-3; D ambiguous. V was shortened by 1 base and J by 4 bases, with 18 bases between the two germline ends. CDR1 is SGHTA and CDR2 is FQGNSA in the germline V gene. The CDR3 has 17 amino acids. Written as DNA, the CDR3 is TGTGCCAGCAGCTTAGAGGTCCTAGTATGGCCCCCAGATACGCAGTATTTT. Protein sequence: CASSLEVLVWPPDTQYF.

This chain uses TRBV11-2 with TRBJ2-1; D ambiguous. Germline V gene lookup returns CDR1 SGHAT and CDR2 FQNNGV. The CDR3 loop spans 16 amino acids. V lost 5 bases, J lost 0 bases, and 14 bases lay in between. The DNA for the CDR3 is TGTGCCAGCAGCCATACCCGCAAGAGCTCCTACAATGAGCAGTTCTTC. Amino acids: CASSHTRKSSYNEQFF.

The chain joins TRBV5-6 to TRBJ2-5; TRBD1 aligns across 9 bases. The CDR3 runs 18 residues. Germline CDR1 SGHDT, CDR2 YYEEEE. V lost 4 bases and J lost 7; bases outside the gene matches: 20. The CDR3 protein is CASSPPRTGDPLPRTQYF. The CDR3 DNA follows: TGTGCCAGCAGCCCGCCAAGGACAGGGGACCCACTTCCGAGGACCCAGTACTTC.

V usage is TRBV9 and J usage is TRBJ2-1; D unresolved. There are 12 residues in the CDR3. The V and J ends lost 3 bases and 8 bases respectively, with 9 bases between them. The germline gives CDR1 SGDLS, CDR2 YYNGEE. The CDR3 nucleotides are TGTGCCAGCAGCGGATACATCGATGAGCAGTTCTTC. It specifies CASSGYIDEQFF.

The chain couples TRBV5-1 to TRBJ1-1; 8 bases map to TRBD1. V lost 6 bases to trimming and J lost 6 bases; unmatched junction nucleotides: 19. The CDR3 has 17 amino acids. CDR1 is SGHRS and CDR2 is YFSETQ in the germline V gene. CDR3 sequence: CASMRNALRGQGPEAFF. The CDR3 DNA follows: TGCGCCAGCATGAGGAACGCCCTTCGTGGACAGGGCCCTGAAGCTTTCTTT. The variable domain in full, completed from reference TRBV5-1 and TRBJ1-1, reads KAGVTQTPRYLIKTRGQQVTLSCSPISGHRSVSWYQQTPGQGLQFLFEYFSETQRNKGNFPGRFSGRQFSNSRSEMNVSTLELGDSALYLCASMRNALRGQGPEAFFGQGTRLTVV.